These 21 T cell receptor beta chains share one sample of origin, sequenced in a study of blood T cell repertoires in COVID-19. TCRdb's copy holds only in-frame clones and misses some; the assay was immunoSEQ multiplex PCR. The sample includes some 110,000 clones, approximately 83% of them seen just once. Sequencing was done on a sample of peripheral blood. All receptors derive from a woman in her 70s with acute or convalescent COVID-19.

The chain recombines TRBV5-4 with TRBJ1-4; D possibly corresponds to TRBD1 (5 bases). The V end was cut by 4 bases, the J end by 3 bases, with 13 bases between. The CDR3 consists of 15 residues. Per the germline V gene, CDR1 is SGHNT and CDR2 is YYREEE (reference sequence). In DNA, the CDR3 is TGTGCCAGCAGCCCCGGCGGAGGGGCTAATGAAAAACTGTTTTTT. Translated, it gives CASSPGGGANEKLFF.

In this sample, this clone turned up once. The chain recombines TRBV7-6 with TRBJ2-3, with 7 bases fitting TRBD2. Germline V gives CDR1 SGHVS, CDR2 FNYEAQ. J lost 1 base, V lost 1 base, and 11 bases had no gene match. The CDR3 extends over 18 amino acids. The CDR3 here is CASSLDYGRLAGTDTQYF. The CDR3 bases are TGTGCCAGCAGCTTAGACTATGGGCGGCTAGCGGGCACAGATACGCAGTATTTT.

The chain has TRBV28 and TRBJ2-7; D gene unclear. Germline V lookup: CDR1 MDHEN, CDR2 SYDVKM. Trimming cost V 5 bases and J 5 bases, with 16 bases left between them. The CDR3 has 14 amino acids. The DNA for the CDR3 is TGTGCCAGCAGTCCCCGGCGTCTCCGGGACGAGCAGTACTTC. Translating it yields CASSPRRLRDEQYF.

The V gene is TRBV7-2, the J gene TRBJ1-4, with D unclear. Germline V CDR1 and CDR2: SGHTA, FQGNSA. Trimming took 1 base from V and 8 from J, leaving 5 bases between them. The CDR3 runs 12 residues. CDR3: CASSLEREKLFF. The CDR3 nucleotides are TGTGCCAGCAGCTTAGAGCGGGAAAAACTGTTTTTT. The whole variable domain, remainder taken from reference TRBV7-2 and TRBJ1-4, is GAGVSQSPSNKVTEKGKDVELRCDPISGHTALYWYRQSLGQGLEFLIYFQGNSAPDKSGLPSDRFSAERTGGSVSTLTIQRTQQEDSAVYLCASSLEREKLFFGSGTQLSVL.

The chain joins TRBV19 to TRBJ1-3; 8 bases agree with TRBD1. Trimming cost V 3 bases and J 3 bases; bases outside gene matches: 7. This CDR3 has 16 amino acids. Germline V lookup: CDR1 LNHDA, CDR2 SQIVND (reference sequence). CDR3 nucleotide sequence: TGTGCCAGTAGTATCCTGTCCACAGGGGGTGGAAACACCATATATTTT. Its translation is CASSILSTGGGNTIYF.

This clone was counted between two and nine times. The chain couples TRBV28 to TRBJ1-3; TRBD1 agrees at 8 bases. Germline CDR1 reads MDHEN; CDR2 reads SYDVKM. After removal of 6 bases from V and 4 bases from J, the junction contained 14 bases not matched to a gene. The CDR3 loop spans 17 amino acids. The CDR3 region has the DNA TGTGCCAGCAGCTATCCGCGGCAGGGGGCTTGGGGAAACACCATATATTTT. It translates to CASSYPRQGAWGNTIYF.

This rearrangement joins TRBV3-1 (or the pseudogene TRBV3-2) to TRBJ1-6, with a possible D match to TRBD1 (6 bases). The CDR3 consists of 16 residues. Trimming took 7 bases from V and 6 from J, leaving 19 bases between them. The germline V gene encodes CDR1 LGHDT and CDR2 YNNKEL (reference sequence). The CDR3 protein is CASNVAGVEFNSPLHF. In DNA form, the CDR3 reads TGTGCCAGCAATGTGGCAGGGGTAGAATTTAATTCACCCCTCCACTTT.

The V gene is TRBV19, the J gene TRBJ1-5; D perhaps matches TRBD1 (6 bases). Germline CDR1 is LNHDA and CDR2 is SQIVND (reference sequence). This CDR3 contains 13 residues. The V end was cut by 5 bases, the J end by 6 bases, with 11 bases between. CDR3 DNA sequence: TGTGCCAGTAGTCCCCAGGGGCCTCAGCCCCAGCATTTT. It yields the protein CASSPQGPQPQHF.

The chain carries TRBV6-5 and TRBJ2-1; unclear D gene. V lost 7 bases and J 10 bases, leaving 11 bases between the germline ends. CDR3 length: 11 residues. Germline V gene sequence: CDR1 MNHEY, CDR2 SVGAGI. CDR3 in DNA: TGTGCCAGCACCCGCCGGAGAGAGCAGTTCTTC. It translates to CASTRRREQFF.

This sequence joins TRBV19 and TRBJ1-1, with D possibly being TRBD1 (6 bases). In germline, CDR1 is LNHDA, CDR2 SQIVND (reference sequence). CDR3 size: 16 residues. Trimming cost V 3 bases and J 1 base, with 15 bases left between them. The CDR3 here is CASSMGPGTPNTEAFF. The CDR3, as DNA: TGTGCCAGTAGTATGGGACCTGGGACACCGAACACTGAAGCTTTCTTT.

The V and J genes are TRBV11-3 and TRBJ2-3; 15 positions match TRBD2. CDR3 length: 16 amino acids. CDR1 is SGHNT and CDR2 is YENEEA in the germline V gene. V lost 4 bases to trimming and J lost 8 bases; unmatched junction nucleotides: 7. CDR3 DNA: TGTGCCAGCAGCTCCCCGGGACTAGCGGGAGGAGGTACGCAGTATTTT. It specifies CASSSPGLAGGGTQYF.

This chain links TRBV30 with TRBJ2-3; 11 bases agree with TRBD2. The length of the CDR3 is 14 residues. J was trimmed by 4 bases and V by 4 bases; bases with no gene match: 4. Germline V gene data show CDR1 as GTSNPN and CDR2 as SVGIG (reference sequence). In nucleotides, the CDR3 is TGTGCCTGGACCTTTAGCGGGGGGGCAGATACGCAGTATTTT. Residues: CAWTFSGGADTQYF.

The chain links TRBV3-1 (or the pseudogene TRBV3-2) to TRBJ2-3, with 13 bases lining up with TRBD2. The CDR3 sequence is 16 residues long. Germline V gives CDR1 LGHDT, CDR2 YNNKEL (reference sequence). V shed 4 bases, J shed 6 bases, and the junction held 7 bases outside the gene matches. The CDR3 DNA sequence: TGTGCCAGCAGCCCGCGGACTAGCGGGGGCTCCGATACGCAGTATTTT. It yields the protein CASSPRTSGGSDTQYF.

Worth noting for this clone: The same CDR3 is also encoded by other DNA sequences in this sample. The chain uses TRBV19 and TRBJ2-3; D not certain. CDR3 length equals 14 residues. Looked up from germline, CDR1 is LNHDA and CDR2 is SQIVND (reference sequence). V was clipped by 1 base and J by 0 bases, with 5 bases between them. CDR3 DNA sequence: TGTGCCAGTAGTATAGGGCCTAGCACAGATACGCAGTATTTT. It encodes CASSIGPSTDTQYF.

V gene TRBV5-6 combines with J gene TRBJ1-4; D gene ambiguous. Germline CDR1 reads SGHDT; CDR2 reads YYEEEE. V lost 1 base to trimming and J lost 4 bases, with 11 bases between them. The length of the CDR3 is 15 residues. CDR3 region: CASSLYGGNNEKLFF. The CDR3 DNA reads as TGTGCCAGCAGCTTGTACGGAGGGAATAATGAAAAACTGTTTTTT. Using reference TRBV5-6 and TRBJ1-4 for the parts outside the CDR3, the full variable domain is DAGVTQSPTHLIKTRGQQVTLRCSPKSGHDTVSWYQQALGQGPQFIFQYYEEEERQRGNFPDRFSGHQFPNYSSELNVNALLLGDSALYLCASSLYGGNNEKLFFGSGTQLSVL.

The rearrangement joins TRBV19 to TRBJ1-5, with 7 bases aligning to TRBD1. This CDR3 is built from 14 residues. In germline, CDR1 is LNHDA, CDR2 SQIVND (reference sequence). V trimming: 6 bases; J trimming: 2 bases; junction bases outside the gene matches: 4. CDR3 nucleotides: TGTGCCAGTAGGCAGGGACAGCGCAATCAGCCCCAGCATTTT. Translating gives CASRQGQRNQPQHF.

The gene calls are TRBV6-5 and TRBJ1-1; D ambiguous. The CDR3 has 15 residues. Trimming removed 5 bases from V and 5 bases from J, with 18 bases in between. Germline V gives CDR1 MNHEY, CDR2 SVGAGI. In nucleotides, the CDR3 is TGTGCCAGCAGTCCCTTTACGGGAACTGTGACTGAAGCTTTCTTT. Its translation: CASSPFTGTVTEAFF.

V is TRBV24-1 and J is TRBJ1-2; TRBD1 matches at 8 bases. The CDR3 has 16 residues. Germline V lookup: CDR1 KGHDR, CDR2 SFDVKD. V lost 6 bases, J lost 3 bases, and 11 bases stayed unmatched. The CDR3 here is CATSRDRTWKDYGYTF. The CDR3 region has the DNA TGTGCCACCAGTCGGGACAGGACGTGGAAGGACTATGGCTACACCTTC.

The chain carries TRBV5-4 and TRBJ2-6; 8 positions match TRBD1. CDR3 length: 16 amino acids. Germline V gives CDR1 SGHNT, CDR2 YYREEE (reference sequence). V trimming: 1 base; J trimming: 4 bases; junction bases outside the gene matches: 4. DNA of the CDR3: TGTGCCAGCAGCTTGAGGACAGGGACCGGGGCCAACGTCCTGACTTTC. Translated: CASSLRTGTGANVLTF.

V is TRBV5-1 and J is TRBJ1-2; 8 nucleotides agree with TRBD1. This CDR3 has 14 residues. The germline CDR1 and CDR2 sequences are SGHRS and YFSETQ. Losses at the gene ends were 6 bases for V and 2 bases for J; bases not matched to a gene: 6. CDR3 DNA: TGCGCCAGCAAGGCGCAGGGGGCGAACTATGGCTACACCTTC. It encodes CASKAQGANYGYTF. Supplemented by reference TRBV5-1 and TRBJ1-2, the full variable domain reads KAGVTQTPRYLIKTRGQQVTLSCSPISGHRSVSWYQQTPGQGLQFLFEYFSETQRNKGNFPGRFSGRQFSNSRSEMNVSTLELGDSALYLCASKAQGANYGYTFGSGTRLTVV.

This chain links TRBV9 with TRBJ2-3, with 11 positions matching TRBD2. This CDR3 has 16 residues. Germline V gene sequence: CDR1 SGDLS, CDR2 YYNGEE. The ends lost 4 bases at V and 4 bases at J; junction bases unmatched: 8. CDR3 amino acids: CASSTTNSGGADTQYF. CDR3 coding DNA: TGTGCCAGCAGCACAACAAATAGCGGGGGGGCAGATACGCAGTATTTT. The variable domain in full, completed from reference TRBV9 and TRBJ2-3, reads DSGVTQTPKHLITATGQRVTLRCSPRSGDLSVYWYQQSLDQGLQFLIQYYNGEERAKGNILERFSAQQFPDLHSELNLSSLELGDSALYFCASSTTNSGGADTQYFGPGTRLTVL.